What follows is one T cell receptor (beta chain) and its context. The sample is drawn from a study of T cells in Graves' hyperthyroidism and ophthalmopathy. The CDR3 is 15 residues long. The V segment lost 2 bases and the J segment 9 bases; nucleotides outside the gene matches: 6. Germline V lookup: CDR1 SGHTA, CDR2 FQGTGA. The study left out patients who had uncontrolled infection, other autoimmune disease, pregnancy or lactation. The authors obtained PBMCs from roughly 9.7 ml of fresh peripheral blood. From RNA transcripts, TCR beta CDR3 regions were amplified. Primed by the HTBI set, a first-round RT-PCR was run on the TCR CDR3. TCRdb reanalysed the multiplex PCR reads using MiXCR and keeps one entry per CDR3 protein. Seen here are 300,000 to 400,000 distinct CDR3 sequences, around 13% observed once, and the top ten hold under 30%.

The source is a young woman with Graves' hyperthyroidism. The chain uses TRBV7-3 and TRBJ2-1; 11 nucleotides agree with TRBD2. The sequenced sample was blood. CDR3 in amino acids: CASSLRSGRATEQFF. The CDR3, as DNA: TGTGCCAGCAGCTTACGTAGCGGGAGGGCCACTGAGCAGTTCTTC.